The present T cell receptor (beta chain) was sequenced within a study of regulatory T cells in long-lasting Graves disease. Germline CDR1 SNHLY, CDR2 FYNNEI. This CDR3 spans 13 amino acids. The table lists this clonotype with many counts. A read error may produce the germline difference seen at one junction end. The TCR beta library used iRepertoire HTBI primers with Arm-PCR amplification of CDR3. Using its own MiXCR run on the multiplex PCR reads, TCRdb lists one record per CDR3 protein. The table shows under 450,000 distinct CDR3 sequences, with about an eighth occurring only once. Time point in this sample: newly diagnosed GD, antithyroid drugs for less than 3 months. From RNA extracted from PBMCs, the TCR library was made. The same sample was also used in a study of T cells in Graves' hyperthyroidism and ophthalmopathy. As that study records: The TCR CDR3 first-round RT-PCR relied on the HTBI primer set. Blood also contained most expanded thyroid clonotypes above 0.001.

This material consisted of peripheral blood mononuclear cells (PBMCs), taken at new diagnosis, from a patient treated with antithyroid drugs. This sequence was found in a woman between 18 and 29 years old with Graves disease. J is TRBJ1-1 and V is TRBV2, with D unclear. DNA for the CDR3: TGTGCCAGCAGCGAAGACCCGAACACTGAAGCTTTCTTT. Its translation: CASSEDPNTEAFF.